This T cell receptor beta chain was captured by sequencing in a study of response to subunit inactivated influenza vaccine. Study-level results: The authors put forward the suggestion that each seasonal influenza vaccination may bring in only a limited number of new T cells.

Trimming left V 2 bases short and J 1 base short, with 6 bases between. Looked up from germline, CDR1 is MGHRA and CDR2 is YSYEKL. The CDR3 has 14 residues. As for this clonotype: The target antigen is unknown.

TCRdb re-called the RT-PCR reads with MiXCR, one entry per CDR3 protein. The table lists some 800,000 distinct CDR3 sequences, around 20% of them singletons. This sample comprised PBMCs from blood, obtained about 5 days after vaccination. This receptor was obtained from a man aged 50 or older who received an inactivated influenza vaccine. V and J are TRBV4-1 and TRBJ2-4; a possible D gene is TRBD1 (6 bases). The CDR3 DNA reads as TGCGCCAGCAGCCAACAGGGGGCCAAAAACATTCAGTACTTC. This codes for CASSQQGAKNIQYF.